This passage covers 17 T cell receptor beta chains from one sample sequenced in a study of blood T cell repertoires in COVID-19. Repertoires were generated with immunoSEQ multiplex PCR, while TCRdb's copy carries only in-frame clones and drops some. The table has 150,000 to 200,000 clones, around 85% seen once. The specimen sequenced was peripheral blood. The source is a man in his fifties or sixties who had recovered from COVID-19.

This chain uses TRBV6-5 with TRBJ2-1; TRBD2 matches 7 bases. The CDR3 runs 15 residues. V was clipped by 2 bases and J by 1 base; unmatched bases: 2. CDR1 MNHEY and CDR2 SVGAGI come from the germline V gene. CDR3 in amino acids: CASSYRAGSYNEQFF. CDR3 in DNA: TGTGCCAGCAGTTACAGAGCGGGATCCTACAATGAGCAGTTCTTC.

This chain uses TRBV27 with TRBJ2-3, with D unclear. V lost 2 bases, J lost 2 bases, and 8 bases lay in between. The length of the CDR3 is 14 residues. The germline V gene has CDR1 MNHEY and CDR2 SMNVEV (reference sequence). Written as DNA, the CDR3 is TGTGCCAGCAGTTTAGGGCCAGACACAGATACGCAGTATTTT. Residues: CASSLGPDTDTQYF.

This clone was found a few times. J is TRBJ2-1 and V is TRBV9; 12 nucleotides align to TRBD2. The ends lost 0 bases at V and 6 bases at J; junction bases unmatched: 4. In germline, CDR1 is SGDLS, CDR2 YYNGEE. CDR3 length: 16 residues. In nucleotides, the CDR3 is TGTGCCAGCAGCGTAGGGACTAGCGGGATTTCCAATGAGCAGTTCTTC. This translates into CASSVGTSGISNEQFF. Based on the CDR3 plus reference TRBV9 and TRBJ2-1, the full variable domain is DSGVTQTPKHLITATGQRVTLRCSPRSGDLSVYWYQQSLDQGLQFLIQYYNGEERAKGNILERFSAQQFPDLHSELNLSSLELGDSALYFCASSVGTSGISNEQFFGPGTRLTVL.

This clone was seen a few times. This sequence joins TRBV21-1 and TRBJ2-1; the tabulated D call, TRBD1, remains unverified against the DNA. TRBV21-1 has pseudogene status. The CDR3 sequence is 12 residues long. CDR3 DNA sequence: TGTGCCAGCAGCAAAGAAGGACAGGGGAAGTTCTTC. Encoded protein: CASSKEGQGKFF.

The chain joins TRBV6-5 to TRBJ2-1; a weak D match, TRBD1 (6 bases). Looked up from germline, CDR1 is MNHEY and CDR2 is SVGAGI. V lost 6 bases and J lost 10, with 13 bases in between. CDR3 size: 12 residues. In DNA form, the CDR3 reads TGTGCCAGCAGACAGGGTCCGCGAGAGCAGTTCTTC. It specifies CASRQGPREQFF.

This chain uses TRBV18 with TRBJ2-2; tentatively, D is TRBD2 (6 bases). The germline V gene has CDR1 KGHSH and CDR2 LQKENI. This CDR3 has 13 amino acids. Trimming pared 8 bases from V and 5 bases from J, leaving 12 bases between. In DNA, the CDR3 is TGTGCCAGCCCTAGGAGGGTTACCGGGGAGCTGTTTTTT. Its translation is CASPRRVTGELFF. Full variable domain (outside the CDR3, taken from reference TRBV18 and TRBJ2-2): NAGVMQNPRHLVRRRGQEARLRCSPMKGHSHVYWYRQLPEEGLKFMVYLQKENIIDESGMPKERFSAEFPKEGPSILRIQQVVRGDSAAYFCASPRRVTGELFFGEGSRLTVL.

Only one count was recorded for this clone. Other DNA sequences within the sample encode an identical CDR3. The J gene is TRBJ2-5, the V gene TRBV2, with 9 bases that match TRBD1. J lost 2 bases, V lost 4 bases, and 5 bases had no gene match. The CDR3 spans 15 residues. The germline V gene has CDR1 SNHLY and CDR2 FYNNEI. CDR3 bases: TGTGCCAGCAGTGTGGACAGGGGATTTCAAGAGACCCAGTACTTC. Translated, it gives CASSVDRGFQETQYF. The variable domain in full, with the rest retrieved from reference TRBV2 and TRBJ2-5, is EPEVTQTPSHQVTQMGQEVILRCVPISNHLYFYWYRQILGQKVEFLVSFYNNEISEKSEIFDDQFSVERPDGSNFTLKIRSTKLEDSAMYFCASSVDRGFQETQYFGPGTRLLVL.

The CDR3 protein is CASSFTGRAPGETQYF. For the CDR3, the DNA is TGTGCCAGCAGTTTTACGGGGAGGGCCCCAGGAGAGACCCAGTACTTC. This sequence joins TRBV28 and TRBJ2-5; 7 nucleotides align to TRBD2. Looked up from germline, CDR1 is MDHEN and CDR2 is SYDVKM. The ends lost 3 bases at V and 4 bases at J; junction bases unmatched: 11. The CDR3 consists of 16 residues.

J is TRBJ2-3 and V is TRBV3-1 (or the pseudogene TRBV3-2), with D perhaps matching TRBD2 (5 bases). Germline V gene sequence: CDR1 LGHDT, CDR2 YNNKEL (reference sequence). V gave up 3 bases and J gave up 0 bases, with 13 bases separating them. This CDR3 spans 16 amino acids. The CDR3 loop reads CASSHSFGGSTDTQYF. CDR3 sequence (DNA): TGTGCCAGCAGCCACTCTTTCGGCGGGAGCACAGATACGCAGTATTTT.

This chain links TRBV30 with TRBJ2-5, with 10 nucleotides matching TRBD2. The CDR3 covers 17 residues. The V and J ends lost 0 bases and 0 bases, in that order; junction bases with no gene match: 7. Per germline, CDR1 GTSNPN and CDR2 SVGIG (reference sequence). CDR3 DNA sequence: TGTGCCTGGAGTGTAGTGAGACTAGCGGGTTACCAAGAGACCCAGTACTTC. Protein product: CAWSVVRLAGYQETQYF.

The chain recombines TRBV30 with TRBJ1-1, with D possibly matching TRBD1 (6 bases). The CDR3 spans 14 residues. The V end was cut by 4 bases, the J end by 1 base, with 13 bases between. Germline lookup yields CDR1 GTSNPN and CDR2 SVGIG (reference sequence). The CDR3 spells CAWTQGIANTEAFF. As DNA, the CDR3 is TGTGCCTGGACCCAGGGGATAGCGAACACTGAAGCTTTCTTT.

CDR3 bases: TGTGCCAGCAGCTTAGGGAGCTCCTATAATTCACCCCTCCACTTT. Translated, it gives CASSLGSSYNSPLHF. The chain joins TRBV7-9 to TRBJ1-6; D not resolved. V was pared by 1 base and J by 0 bases, with 4 bases between. The length of the CDR3 is 15 residues. Germline V CDR1 and CDR2: SEHNR, FQNEAQ (reference sequence).

The CDR3 region is CASRNKSRLAGVTDTQYF. In DNA form, the CDR3 reads TGTGCCAGCAGAAATAAAAGCAGGCTAGCGGGAGTAACAGATACGCAGTATTTT. The J gene is TRBJ2-3, the V gene TRBV3-1 (or the pseudogene TRBV3-2), with 10 bases fitting TRBD2. This CDR3 is built from 18 residues. The trim removed 6 bases at V and 3 bases at J, leaving 15 bases unmatched. CDR1 LGHDT and CDR2 YNNKEL come from the germline V gene (reference sequence).

The CDR3 loop is CSAGGQEKLFF. CDR3 nucleotide sequence: TGCAGTGCGGGGGGACAGGAAAAACTGTTTTTT. The V gene is TRBV20-1, the J gene TRBJ1-4, with 7 bases identical to TRBD1. The CDR3 has 11 residues. Germline V gene data show CDR1 as DFQATT and CDR2 as SNEGSKA (reference sequence). Unmatched junction bases numbered 3, after V lost 6 bases and J lost 8 bases.

The genes are TRBV10-1 and TRBJ2-6; perhaps TRBD1 as D (7 bases). This CDR3 has 19 amino acids. CDR1 and CDR2 from the germline V gene are WNHNN and SYGVQD (reference sequence). Trimming pared 0 bases from V and 4 bases from J, leaving 19 bases between. The DNA of the CDR3 is TGCGCCAGCAGTGAGTCGGGCGGGACAGATTATATAGGGGCCAACGTCCTGACTTTC. Protein product: CASSESGGTDYIGANVLTF.

This clone is a singleton in its sample. The chain joins TRBV13 to TRBJ2-7, with 7 bases aligning to TRBD1. The CDR3 has 16 residues. Germline CDR1 is PRHDT and CDR2 is FYEKMQ (reference sequence). V lost 2 bases to trimming and J lost 2 bases; unmatched junction nucleotides: 9. The CDR3 here is CASSLRIPQGAYEQYF. The CDR3 DNA reads TGTGCCAGCAGCTTAAGGATACCTCAGGGGGCCTACGAGCAGTACTTC.

The chain recombines TRBV30 with TRBJ2-1, with 13 bases that match TRBD2. CDR1 and CDR2 from the germline V gene are GTSNPN and SVGIG (reference sequence). V lost 3 bases to trimming and J lost 9 bases; unmatched junction nucleotides: 2. This CDR3 is 13 amino acids long. For the CDR3, the DNA is TGTGCCTGGAGACTAGCGGGAGGGGGTGAGCAGTTCTTC. It is translated as CAWRLAGGGEQFF.